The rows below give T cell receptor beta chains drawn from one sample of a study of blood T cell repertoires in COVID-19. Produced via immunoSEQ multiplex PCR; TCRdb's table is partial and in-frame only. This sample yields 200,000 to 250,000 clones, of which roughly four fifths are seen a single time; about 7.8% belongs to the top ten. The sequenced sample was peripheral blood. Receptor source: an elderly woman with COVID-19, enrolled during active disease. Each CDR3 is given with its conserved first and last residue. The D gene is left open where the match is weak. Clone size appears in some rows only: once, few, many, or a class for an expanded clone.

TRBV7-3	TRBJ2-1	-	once	TGTGCCAGCAGCCAGTCGACTGCAAGCTCCTACAATGAGCAGTTCTTC	CASSQSTASSYNEQFF
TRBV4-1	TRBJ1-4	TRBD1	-	TGCGCCAGCAGCCAAGATAACAGGGGTTCGACTAATGAAAAACTGTTTTTT	CASSQDNRGSTNEKLFF
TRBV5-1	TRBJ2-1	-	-	TGCGCCAGCAGCTTGGGTAGTCCGGGTTTCGATGAGCAGTTCTTC	CASSLGSPGFDEQFF
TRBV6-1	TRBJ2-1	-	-	TGTGCCAGCAGTGAAGTGGGGAGACAGGTCCATTGGTTCTTC	CASSEVGRQVHWFF
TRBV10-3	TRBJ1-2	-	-	TGTGCCACACGACAGGATCAGGAGTATGGCTACACCTTC	CATRQDQEYGYTF
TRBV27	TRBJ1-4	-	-	TGTGCCAGCAGTCCTATTAAGGCCGGGGCTAATGAAAAACTGTTTTTT	CASSPIKAGANEKLFF
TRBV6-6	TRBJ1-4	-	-	TGTGCCAGCTCGGGATGGGCCCTTGAAAAACTGTTTTTT	CASSGWALEKLFF
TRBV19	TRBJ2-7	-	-	TGTGCCAGTAGTGTCGGGACAAGCTACGAGCAGTACTTC	CASSVGTSYEQYF
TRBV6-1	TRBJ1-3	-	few	TGTGCCAGCAGTGAAGCGCTAGCGTACTCTGGAAACACCATATATTTT	CASSEALAYSGNTIYF
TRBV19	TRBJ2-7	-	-	TGTGCCAGTAGTATAGACCCCGCGACAGGAGGCGAGCAGTACTTC	CASSIDPATGGEQYF
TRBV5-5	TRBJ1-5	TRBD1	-	TGTGCCAGCAGCTCCGGGACAGGGGGCGCCCCCAATCAGCCCCAGCATTTT	CASSSGTGGAPNQPQHF
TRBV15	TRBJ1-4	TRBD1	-	TGTGCCACCAGCAGTCACAGACGGACAGGGAATGAAAAACTGTTTTTT	CATSSHRRTGNEKLFF
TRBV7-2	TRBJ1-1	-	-	TGTGCCAGCAGCCTCGGATCGGGGTTGGGCTTT	CASSLGSGLGF
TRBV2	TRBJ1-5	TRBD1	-	TGTGCCAGCAGGGGGGACAGGGGAGGAGGACAGCCCCAGCATTTT	CASRGDRGGGQPQHF
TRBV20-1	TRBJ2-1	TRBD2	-	TGCAGTGCTAGTAGCGGGCATGAGCAGTTCTTC	CSASSGHEQFF
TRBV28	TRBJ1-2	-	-	TGTGCCAGCAGAACAACCCCCAGTAACTATGGCTACACCTTC	CASRTTPSNYGYTF
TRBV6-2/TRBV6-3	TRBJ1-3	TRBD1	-	TGTGCCAGCAGCCCGAACAGGGGTCCTACCTCTGGAAACACCATATATTTT	CASSPNRGPTSGNTIYF
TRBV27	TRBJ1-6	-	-	TGTGCCAGCAGTTACGACTGGGGGCCTTCTAATTCACCCCTCCACTTT	CASSYDWGPSNSPLHF
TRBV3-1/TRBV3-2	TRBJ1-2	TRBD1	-	TGTGCCAGCAGTCGCCCCGGACAGGACTATGGCTACACCTTC	CASSRPGQDYGYTF
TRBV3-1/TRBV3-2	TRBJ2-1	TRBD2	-	TGTGCCAGCAGCCCAGCCCCGCTACTAGCGGGGGACAATGAGCAGTTCTTC	CASSPAPLLAGDNEQFF
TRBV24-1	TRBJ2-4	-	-	TGTGCCACCAGTTCGAGTGCGGGAAGGGAGGCCAAAAACATTCAGTACTTC	CATSSSAGREAKNIQYF
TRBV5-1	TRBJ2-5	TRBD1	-	TGCGCCAGCAGCTACGAGACAGGGGGCAAAGAGACCCAGTACTTC	CASSYETGGKETQYF
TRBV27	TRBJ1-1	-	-	TGTGCCAGCAGTTTGGGGGGGGCCAGTCGGAACACTGAAGCTTTCTTT	CASSLGGASRNTEAFF
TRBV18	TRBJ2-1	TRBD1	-	TGTGCCAGCTCATCGGGACAGGGGATGGTAAATGAGCAGTTCTTC	CASSSGQGMVNEQFF
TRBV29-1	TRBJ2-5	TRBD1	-	TGCAGCGTCAGGACAGGGGGCCAAGAGACCCAGTACTTC	CSVRTGGQETQYF
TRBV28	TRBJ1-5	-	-	TGTGCCAGCACGCAGTGGAATCAGCCCCAGCATTTT	CASTQWNQPQHF
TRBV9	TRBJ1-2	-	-	TGTGCCAGCAGCGCCCGGACAGTCGGGGGCTACACCTTC	CASSARTVGGYTF
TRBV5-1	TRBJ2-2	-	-	TGCGCCAGCAGCTTGGCGAGGGGGTCGAACACCGGGGAGCTGTTTTTT	CASSLARGSNTGELFF
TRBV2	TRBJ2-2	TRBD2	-	TGTGCCAGCCGGGGCGGGAGTACCAACACCGGGGAGCTGTTTTTT	CASRGGSTNTGELFF
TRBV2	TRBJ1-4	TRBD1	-	TGTGCCAGCAGCTACCAGGACAGGGCAGGACTCGGTAATGAAAAACTGTTTTTT	CASSYQDRAGLGNEKLFF